This record looks at one TCR beta chain sequence and its context. Its target antigen remains unknown. One base away there is no much larger clone; base qualities are not given. This specimen belongs to a study of cytomegalovirus exposure and HLA in healthy donors listed by TCRdb under 2017. Context from the whole study: An earlier analysis of 587 of the donors reported roughly 300 Gb of sequence data and around 100 million unique TCR beta sequences obtained from 150 million to 200 million T cells. An early release that covered about 600 HLA-typed donors contained about 300 gigabases of sequencing data and tens of millions of unique TCR sequences. Of the roughly 410 genotyped donors, 65% to 90% were placed in the genetic ancestry cluster associated with self-reported Caucasian donors. The study aimed to test whether cataloging public T cell receptors could reveal signatures of past pathogen exposure. The T cell repertoires of some 700 subjects were profiled by immunosequencing and related to cytomegalovirus serostatus. In addition to the first cohort of roughly 700 subjects, a separate validation cohort of around 110 different subjects was used. To predict cytomegalovirus infection status, the study combined high-throughput TCR immunosequencing, statistical association of individual TCRs with disease status, and machine learning. In a later analysis, previously published TCR beta repertoires from several hundred donors were re-analyzed and high-resolution HLA genotyping was added so that TCR occurrence patterns could be studied. Rather than drawing on any new phenotypic data, the later analysis identified candidate immune exposures from TCR beta sequences and the way those sequences occurred across donors. To decide whether each TCR beta V gene segment behaved as functional or pseudogenic, an earlier analysis of approximately 590 of the donors relied on high-throughput TCR beta sequencing. Donor age, sex, ethnicity and CMV serostatus were collected together with the repertoire data. Genome-wide SNP genotypes for about 65% of the 666 donors were used in a later genetic analysis, which treated that subset as a discovery cohort. Every discovery cohort repertoire had been produced on one sequencing platform. Both class I and class II loci were covered by HLA typing, at four-digit resolution. The number of typed donors differed by locus: about 620-630 for A, B, C, DRB1 and DQB1; 522 for DQA1; 606 for DPA1; and roughly 470 for DPB1. Roughly 5 DR-DQ haplotypes were handled as single units for association and clustering because linkage in the cohort was strong. On average, over 200,000 unique TCR beta nucleotide sequences were sequenced per donor among fewer than 500 genotyped donors of the cohort, with roughly 18% of those sequences being non-productive.

Including cysteine and phenylalanine, the CDR3 has 12 amino acids. Only the CDR3 DNA is retained, 36 bases long and in frame from the first base. CDR1 SGHRS and CDR2 YFSETQ are derived from the germline V gene. V drops 4 bases and J drops 7 bases, leaving 9 bases in between. Libraries were prepared through the immunoSEQ multiplex PCR assay. For the multiplex PCR, a mixture combining 60 forward primers for TCR Vbeta segments and 13 reverse primers for TCR Jbeta segments was used. Amplification of the CDR3 region of rearranged TCR beta genes was performed with a multiplex PCR assay on genomic DNA. The amplified TCR beta libraries were sequenced on the Illumina HiSeq System as 87-base-pair reads. In the authors' own workflow: A later analysis counted 75 million to 100 million unique TCR beta chains across the 650 to 700 repertoires, and some 12 million of these chains were shared by at least two donors. A nearest-neighbor algorithm error-corrected the raw reads and collapsed the reads into unique sequences, merging closely related sequences to remove PCR and sequencing errors. Alignment of CDR3 sequences to IMGT reference sequences was used to assign V, D and J gene segments. For a sequence to be retained, a match of at least six nucleotides to both a V gene segment and a J gene segment was required. A rearrangement was called productive if the CDR3 had no stop codons and remained in frame with V and J, and every other rearrangement was called non-productive. Following IMGT convention, CDR3 was defined as the stretch from the second conserved V-encoded cysteine to the conserved J-encoded phenylalanine. Sequences without an unambiguous match to a single V gene segment were excluded from the earlier analysis of a few hundred of the donors. An earlier analysis of 587 of the donors classified V segments as functional when productive rearrangements were above 56.7% and as segregating when the standard deviation between donors was above 5%. A statistical classification framework was developed to diagnose cytomegalovirus status using the catalog of TCR beta chain sequences. In a later analysis, V and J genes were assigned by comparing TCR nucleotide sequences against IMGT/GENE-DB human TR gene sequences. In a later analysis, CDR3 sequences and most-parsimonious VDJ recombination scenarios were assigned using the TCRdist pipeline. In a later analysis, every TCR beta chain was defined by the combination of its CDR3 amino acid sequence and its V-gene family, and reads without a unique V-gene family were dropped. In a later analysis, around 600 highly shared, low-generation-probability nucleotide sequences were removed to address suspected cross-contamination and a sequencing artifact. In a later analysis, a clonal expansion index for each public chain was calculated from normalized within-repertoire ranks of inferred template counts. In a later analysis, generation probabilities were computed using a VDJ recombination model fitted to out-of-frame rearrangements, and the results were checked against IGoR. A later analysis scored TCR-TCR, TCR-HLA and TCR-CMV co-occurrence with hypergeometric tests, applying a repertoire-size bias correction to TCR pairs. False discovery rates were estimated in a later analysis by permuting HLA or CMV assignments 20 times. A later analysis grouped co-occurring TCRs with DBSCAN, adding TCRdist sequence similarity when clustering within HLA-allele-positive subsets. Repertoires with fewer than 30,000 or more than 120,000 public chains were left out of co-occurrence clustering, as were four to six repertoires with anomalous nucleotide sharing. TCRdb retrieved this table from immuneACCESS and kept in-frame rearrangements only. Not all clones are present; in checked studies, unresolved V genes account for under half, and no reason is known for the remainder. The V and J calls and clone size were taken over from that table, and D and trimming were inferred from the DNA. Present in this sample are 100,000 or so clones, around 79% of which were seen just once. The top ten clonotypes cover 13% to 15% of the sample.

On the study overall, not on this receptor specifically: Compared with the roughly 670-donor mean, donors in an Asian-associated ancestry cluster had fewer N-insertions in productive TCRs, according to a later genetic analysis. The authors suggested that the approach could potentially be generalized to other disease states and immunological phenotypes. In a later analysis, HLA-associated TCR beta chains were found to be more clonally expanded and to have lower generation probabilities than equally common non-associated chains. A later analysis reported that several top co-occurrence clusters appeared linked to parvovirus B19, influenza, CMV and Epstein-Barr virus. A further reported finding was that TCR beta sequences accurately predicted the HLA-A and HLA-B alleles for most subjects in the first cohort. Cytomegalovirus status was reported to be diagnosed by the classifier with high specificity and sensitivity in both the original and validation cohorts. Specific HLA alleles were associated with 16,951 TCR beta sequences at a false discovery rate of 0.05 in a later analysis. The study gave a list of about 150 TCR beta chains associated with cytomegalovirus. Correlated functional status among segregating V segments might reflect linkage disequilibrium, but an unknown experimental factor could not be ruled out. In vitro tests confirmed that three of the cytomegalovirus-associated TCR beta chains recognize cytomegalovirus antigens. Across donors, most TCR sequences were observed very rarely, whereas some public TCRs were present in many individuals. In a later analysis, the rate of TCR association differed among HLA loci, with DRB1 alleles having the most associated TCRs and HLA-C alleles having the fewest. In a later genetic analysis, a missense DCLRE1C variant was associated with V-gene and J-gene trimming of TCR beta chains, and the association was replicated in an independent cohort. Only TCR beta chains were sequenced in this cohort, and the absence of alpha or paired-chain data limited detectable features. The presence/absence analyses assumed that sequencing depth was roughly uniform across donors, and that assumption may not be true. Immune exposure information for the cohort was limited to CMV serostatus. A later analysis found that most CMV-associated TCR beta chains appeared HLA-restricted, with HLA associations seemingly driven largely by CMV exposure. Because counts were too low, seventeen rarely observed V segments, including chromosome 9 orphons, were left out of the earlier analysis of 587 of the donors. Because some donors lacked HLA typing at each locus, the association tests relied only on the typed subset. A cluster of highly shared sequence variants was judged likely to be a technical artifact of the sequencing pipeline. When HLA alleles, especially DR and DQ, strongly co-occurred, TCR associations were difficult to assign to individual alleles. Broadly in line with IMGT annotations, most TCR beta V segments showed up in productive rearrangements about 87% or about 30% of the time in an earlier analysis of a few hundred of the donors. Because the 87-base-pair reads could not distinguish some IMGT-functional V segments, including TRBV6-2 and TRBV6-3, those segments were excluded.

The cohort consisted of fewer than 700 healthy bone marrow donors. At the time of sampling, all cohort members were nominally healthy, though unrecorded immune exposures were likely present. The donor tested CMV seropositive and was one of the 289 seropositive cohort members. A peripheral blood sample was collected from each donor, and TCR beta sequencing was performed on peripheral blood mononuclear cells. The Qiagen DNeasy Blood Extraction Kit was used to extract genomic DNA from the blood cell samples. This sequence uses TRBV5-1 and TRBJ2-1; TRBD2 is possibly the D segment (5 matching bases). This TCR was sampled from a male donor in good health and CMV-seropositive. The material sequenced was PBMCs. The DNA sequence is as follows: TGCGCCAGCAGCGAGGGCCTTAATGAGCAGTTCTTC. Translated, this gives CASSEGLNEQFF.